A single sample gave rise to the 26 T cell receptor beta chains below, sequenced in a study of blood T cell repertoires in COVID-19. Sequencing used immunoSEQ multiplex PCR; TCRdb keeps in-frame clones, though not all of them. The sample consists of approximately 130,000 clones, roughly 79% of them appearing once. Sequencing was performed on peripheral blood. Every receptor here comes from a human donor in a cohort sampled during active COVID-19.

V and J are TRBV7-3 and TRBJ1-1, with D possibly TRBD1 on 5 matching bases. Germline-derived CDR1 and CDR2 are SGHTA and FQGTGA. This CDR3 is built from 20 residues. V gave up 1 base and J gave up 5 bases, with 29 bases separating them. The CDR3 loop reads CASSLRVRGLYAATETEAFF. CDR3 nucleotides: TGTGCCAGCAGCTTAAGGGTGCGGGGACTATACGCCGCCACTGAAACTGAAGCTTTCTTT.

This rearrangement joins TRBV7-6 to TRBJ2-3, with 10 bases matching TRBD2. Germline CDR1 is SGHVS and CDR2 is FNYEAQ. The CDR3 runs 17 residues. The J segment lost 4 bases and the V segment lost 3 bases, leaving 10 bases of the junction unmatched. CDR3 nucleotides: TGTGCCAGCAGCTTTGGTGTAGCGGGAGGCGGGGCAGATACGCAGTATTTT. Residues: CASSFGVAGGGADTQYF.

The rearrangement uses TRBV19 and TRBJ2-2; perhaps TRBD1 as D (6 bases). Between the trimmed V and J ends, which lost 6 bases and 1 base, there was a span of 12 bases. There are 15 residues in the CDR3. Germline CDR1 LNHDA, CDR2 SQIVND (reference sequence). In DNA, the CDR3 is TGTGCCAGTAGAACAAGGACAGTGAACACCGGGGAGCTGTTTTTT. Translated: CASRTRTVNTGELFF.

Here the CDR3 reads CASSQEGGQRDYGYTF. The CDR3 coding sequence is TGTGCCAGCAGCCAAGAGGGAGGGCAACGGGACTATGGCTACACCTTC. The chain employs TRBV4-2 and TRBJ1-2; D is unclear. V lost 0 bases to trimming and J lost 3 bases, with 14 bases between them. Germline V CDR1 and CDR2: LGHNA, YNFKEQ. This CDR3 comprises 16 residues.

The chain employs TRBV28 and TRBJ2-3; the D is unclear. Germline CDR1 is MDHEN and CDR2 is SYDVKM. V lost 6 bases, J lost 6 bases, and 13 bases lay in between. The CDR3 consists of 13 residues. CDR3: CASSPPDTDTQYF. Written as DNA, the CDR3 is TGTGCCAGCAGCCCCCCCGACACGGATACGCAGTATTTT.

The rearrangement uses TRBV4-1 and TRBJ2-7; 7 bases align to TRBD2. Germline V gene sequence: CDR1 MGHRA, CDR2 YSYEKL. The CDR3 runs 21 residues. V shed 0 bases and J 1 base; nucleotides not matched to a gene: 21. CDR3 amino acids: CASSQDDETKRSAGGSYEQYF. The CDR3 DNA is TGCGCCAGCAGCCAAGATGACGAGACTAAGAGAAGCGCCGGGGGGTCCTACGAGCAGTACTTC.

V gene TRBV3-1 (or the pseudogene TRBV3-2) combines with J gene TRBJ2-7; a possible D gene is TRBD1 (6 bases). The CDR3 consists of 16 residues. Germline V gene lookup returns CDR1 LGHDT and CDR2 YNNKEL (reference sequence). V dropped 3 bases and J dropped 3 bases, with 18 bases sitting between them. This CDR3 reads CASSHDSGTRNYEQYF. CDR3 DNA sequence: TGTGCCAGCAGCCACGATTCCGGGACAAGGAACTACGAGCAGTACTTC.

The chain recombines TRBV11-1 with TRBJ1-5, with D perhaps matching TRBD1 (5 bases). This CDR3 region has 13 residues. Trimming removed 5 bases from V and 4 bases from J, with 9 bases in between. The germline V gene encodes CDR1 SGHAT and CDR2 FQDESV (reference sequence). The chain's CDR3 is CASSEQENQPQHF. The CDR3 DNA follows: TGTGCCAGCAGCGAACAGGAAAATCAGCCCCAGCATTTT.

This clone turned up a few times. V gene TRBV2 combines with J gene TRBJ2-3, with D maybe TRBD1 (6 bases). In germline, CDR1 is SNHLY, CDR2 FYNNEI. V lost 6 bases and J 2 bases, leaving 12 bases between the germline ends. The CDR3 contains 14 residues. The CDR3, as DNA: TGTGCCAGCAGGGAACAGGGTTACACAGATACGCAGTATTTT. This sequence encodes CASREQGYTDTQYF.

This chain uses TRBV5-5 with TRBJ1-5, with 7 bases that match TRBD1. With 3 bases clipped from V and 5 bases from J, the junction kept 8 bases outside the gene matches. CDR3 length: 15 amino acids. CDR1 SGHKS and CDR2 YYEKEE come from the germline V gene (reference sequence). This chain's CDR3 is CASSWGQGEDQPQHF. The CDR3 DNA follows: TGTGCCAGCAGCTGGGGCCAGGGGGAGGATCAGCCCCAGCATTTT.

V usage is TRBV28 and J usage is TRBJ1-1, with no clear D. V was clipped by 2 bases and J by 10 bases, with 11 bases between them. Germline CDR1 reads MDHEN; CDR2 reads SYDVKM. The CDR3 is 12 residues long. The CDR3 DNA reads TGTGCCAGCAGTTTAATCCGTTCGGGAGCTTTCTTT. Protein product: CASSLIRSGAFF.

This clone appeared a few times. V and J are TRBV27 and TRBJ2-5, with 7 bases matching TRBD2. Germline V lookup: CDR1 MNHEY, CDR2 SMNVEV (reference sequence). The CDR3 extends over 15 amino acids. The V gene end was trimmed by 4 bases and the J gene end by 1 base; junction bases not matched to a gene: 6. CDR3 nucleotides: TGTGCCAGCAGTTGGGGCGGGAGAAGCCAAGAGACCCAGTACTTC. The encoded protein is CASSWGGRSQETQYF.

This clone showed up just a few times. The chain has TRBV19 and TRBJ1-4; no firm D call. V was shortened by 1 base and J by 12 bases, with 12 bases between the two germline ends. Germline V lookup: CDR1 LNHDA, CDR2 SQIVND (reference sequence). The CDR3 totals 13 residues. CDR3 nucleotides: TGTGCCAGTAGTATAGGCGGTTTTCGGGAACTGTTTTTT. Its protein is CASSIGGFRELFF.

J is TRBJ2-7 and V is TRBV27, with 11 bases matching TRBD2. Per the germline V gene, CDR1 is MNHEY and CDR2 is SMNVEV (reference sequence). CDR3 size: 17 residues. The ends lost 4 bases at V and 0 bases at J; junction bases unmatched: 8. CDR3 protein: CASSSGTSGPSSYEQYF. The CDR3, as DNA: TGTGCCAGCAGTTCCGGGACTAGCGGCCCGAGCTCCTACGAGCAGTACTTC.

The chain combines TRBV10-3 with TRBJ1-3, with 8 positions matching TRBD1. The CDR3 is 13 residues long. From germline, CDR1 is ENHRY and CDR2 SYGVKD. After removal of 8 bases from V and 6 bases from J, the junction contained 6 bases not matched to a gene. The CDR3 region is CAIGGQGVNTIYF. The CDR3 DNA follows: TGTGCCATCGGCGGACAGGGTGTAAACACCATATATTTT.

This chain joins TRBV27 and TRBJ1-1; maybe TRBD1 (5 bases). CDR3 length equals 15 residues. V was pared by 7 bases and J by 5 bases, with 20 bases between. Germline V lookup: CDR1 MNHEY, CDR2 SMNVEV (reference sequence). The CDR3 sequence is CASTPGEGRGTEAFF. CDR3 DNA sequence: TGTGCCAGCACCCCCGGGGAGGGACGCGGGACTGAAGCTTTCTTT.

This clone appeared once. This chain's CDR3 is CAISAKTGDYGYTF. DNA for the CDR3: TGTGCCATCAGTGCCAAGACAGGGGACTATGGCTACACCTTC. The genes are TRBV10-3 and TRBJ1-2; 8 bases fit TRBD1. V dropped 4 bases and J dropped 3; count of bases not matched to a gene: 4. This CDR3 region has 14 residues. The germline gives CDR1 ENHRY, CDR2 SYGVKD.

The genes are TRBV9 and TRBJ1-6; D is undetermined. Trimming stripped 0 bases from V and 9 bases from J, with 7 bases between. The germline CDR1 and CDR2 sequences are SGDLS and YYNGEE. This CDR3 region has 13 residues. Here the CDR3 DNA reads TGTGCCAGCAGCGTAGGCGAGGGTTCACCCCTCCACTTT. This encodes CASSVGEGSPLHF.

The V call is TRBV4-1, the J call TRBJ2-7; TRBD2 matches 7 bases. V trimming: 1 base; J trimming: 2 bases; junction bases outside the gene matches: 5. Germline lookup yields CDR1 MGHRA and CDR2 YSYEKL. The CDR3 contains 15 residues. The CDR3 bases are TGCGCCAGCAGCCAAGCGCCGACTAGCCCCTACGAGCAGTACTTC. The encoded protein is CASSQAPTSPYEQYF.

The CDR3 is CASTTSGGPQETQYF. Here the CDR3 DNA reads TGCGCCAGCACAACTAGCGGGGGCCCACAAGAGACCCAGTACTTC. The rearrangement links TRBV5-1 to TRBJ2-5, with TRBD2 identical over 11 bases. The CDR3 totals 15 residues. The V and J ends lost 6 bases and 2 bases, in that order; junction bases with no gene match: 6. Germline V gene sequence: CDR1 SGHRS, CDR2 YFSETQ.

This clone has just a few counts. The chain links TRBV7-2 to TRBJ1-1; D unresolved. Germline CDR1 reads SGHTA; CDR2 reads FQGNSA. V was cut by 1 base and J by 5 bases, with 11 bases left in between. The CDR3 extends over 14 amino acids. The CDR3 sequence is CASSLVGGRTEAFF. The DNA for the CDR3 is TGTGCCAGCAGCTTAGTCGGTGGTCGGACTGAAGCTTTCTTT.

The chain is built from TRBV6-6 and TRBJ1-2, with unresolved D. CDR1 and CDR2 (germline): MNHNY, SVGAGI (reference sequence). Trimming removed 6 bases from V and 1 base from J, with 9 bases in between. This CDR3 has 13 amino acids. The chain's CDR3 is CASSLGLNYGYTF. CDR3 in DNA: TGTGCCAGCAGCCTAGGTCTTAACTATGGCTACACCTTC.

This clone was recorded only once. This sequence joins TRBV18 and TRBJ2-5; D gene unclear. CDR3 length: 13 amino acids. V shed 1 base and J shed 3 bases, with 6 bases lying between them. The V gene's germline CDR1 is KGHSH and CDR2 LQKENI. The DNA for the CDR3 is TGTGCCAGCTCACCACTGGTAGAAGAGACCCAGTACTTC. Protein sequence: CASSPLVEETQYF.

The chain has TRBV19 and TRBJ1-6; the match to TRBD1 covers 10 bases. This CDR3 is built from 14 residues. Germline CDR1 is LNHDA and CDR2 is SQIVND (reference sequence). V lost 1 base to trimming and J lost 13 bases; unmatched junction nucleotides: 4. CDR3 sequence: CASSIVGQGSPLHF. Written as DNA, the CDR3 is TGTGCCAGTAGTATAGTGGGACAGGGGTCGCCCCTCCACTTT.

The V and J genes are TRBV7-2 and TRBJ2-3, with 7 bases identical to TRBD1. The junction had 7 bases not matched to a gene; V was cut back by 1 base and J by 0 bases. From germline, CDR1 is SGHTA and CDR2 FQGNSA. This CDR3 comprises 17 residues. Here the CDR3 reads CASSLGRGTASTDTQYF. CDR3 coding DNA: TGTGCCAGCAGCTTAGGCAGGGGGACAGCTAGCACAGATACGCAGTATTTT.

J is TRBJ2-1 and V is TRBV7-9; 9 bases line up with TRBD1. The CDR3 length is 15 residues. Unmatched junction bases numbered 12, after V lost 5 bases and J lost 10 bases. Germline V lookup: CDR1 SEHNR, CDR2 FQNEAQ (reference sequence). The CDR3, as DNA: TGTGCCAGCAGCCCCGGACAGGGGCAAGTGGAGGAGCAGTTCTTC. It encodes CASSPGQGQVEEQFF.